Each of the 17 T cell receptor beta chains below was sequenced from the same sample in a study of blood T cell repertoires in COVID-19. The protocol was immunoSEQ multiplex PCR, while the TCRdb copy is restricted to in-frame clones and leaves out a portion. Here the sample spans 300,000 to 400,000 clones, about 90% being singletons. The sample comprised peripheral blood. The receptors were sampled from an older woman with COVID-19, enrolled during active disease.

The chain uses TRBV5-8 and TRBJ1-5, with D possibly TRBD1 on 6 matching bases. The germline V gene encodes CDR1 SGHTS and CDR2 YDEGEE. The CDR3 runs 18 residues. V lost 2 bases to trimming and J lost 2 bases, with 20 bases between them. CDR3 nucleotide sequence: TGTGCCAGCAGCTTTCTGGGGCAGGGGAGGGACGGCAATCAGCCCCAGCATTTT. This gives the protein CASSFLGQGRDGNQPQHF.

The gene calls are TRBV30 and TRBJ2-7; D uncertain. Germline CDR1 reads GTSNPN; CDR2 reads SVGIG (reference sequence). The V end lost 1 base, the J end lost 0 bases, and 4 bases lay between the germline ends. This CDR3 has 12 residues. For the CDR3, the DNA is TGTGCCTGGAGTGCTAACTCCTACGAGCAGTACTTC. Its translation is CAWSANSYEQYF.

The CDR3 loop is CASSFPGSGNTIYF. CDR3 nucleotides: TGTGCCAGCAGCTTCCCCGGCTCTGGAAACACCATATATTTT. V usage is TRBV7-9 and J usage is TRBJ1-3; D not certain. This CDR3 has 14 amino acids. CDR1 is SEHNR, CDR2 FQNEAQ, per germline (reference sequence). Trimming stripped 3 bases from V and 0 bases from J, with 6 bases between.

The rearrangement joins TRBV7-2 to TRBJ2-3; D perhaps matches TRBD2 (6 bases). Germline CDR1 is SGHTA and CDR2 is FQGNSA. This CDR3 contains 14 residues. V was cut by 6 bases and J by 0 bases, with 10 bases left in between. The CDR3: CASSLGRSTDTQYF. In nucleotides, the CDR3 is TGTGCCAGCAGTCTAGGGAGGAGCACAGATACGCAGTATTTT.

The chain recombines TRBV7-2 with TRBJ2-5; the match to TRBD2 covers 14 bases. V shed 4 bases and J 4 bases; nucleotides not matched to a gene: 5. The germline gives CDR1 SGHTA, CDR2 FQGNSA. The CDR3 covers 16 residues. The CDR3 sequence: CASSSGLAGDRETQYF. The CDR3 region has the DNA TGTGCCAGCAGCTCGGGACTAGCGGGGGATCGAGAGACCCAGTACTTC.

This chain connects TRBV3-1 (or the pseudogene TRBV3-2) to TRBJ2-7, with 12 bases aligning to TRBD2. This CDR3 comprises 14 residues. Germline CDR1 and CDR2: LGHDT and YNNKEL (reference sequence). V shed 8 bases and J 5 bases; nucleotides not matched to a gene: 7. CDR3 amino acids: CASGSLAGGDEQYF. CDR3 coding DNA: TGTGCCAGCGGGTCCCTAGCGGGGGGGGACGAGCAGTACTTC.

The chain is built from TRBV6-2 or TRBV6-3 and TRBJ1-5; D perhaps matches TRBD1 (5 bases). Looked up from germline, CDR1 is MNHEY and CDR2 is SVGEGT. The CDR3 length is 17 residues. V was trimmed by 2 bases and J by 0 bases, leaving 14 bases between them. The chain's CDR3 is CASSYGAAPNSNQPQHF. Written as DNA, the CDR3 is TGTGCCAGCAGTTACGGGGCGGCACCTAATAGCAATCAGCCCCAGCATTTT.

The gene calls are TRBV14 and TRBJ2-1; 9 positions agree with TRBD2. Losses at the gene ends were 4 bases for V and 8 bases for J; bases not matched to a gene: 9. The CDR3 length is 15 residues. Germline V gene lookup returns CDR1 SGHDN and CDR2 FVKESK. CDR3 sequence reads: CASSPPAGGPDEQFF. DNA of the CDR3: TGTGCCAGCAGCCCCCCAGCGGGGGGCCCAGATGAGCAGTTCTTC.

The CDR3, as DNA: TGCGCCAGCAGCACCAGCCCGGACAGGTACTATAACTATGGCTACACCTTC. This translates into CASSTSPDRYYNYGYTF. The J gene is TRBJ1-2, the V gene TRBV5-1, with 7 nucleotides matching TRBD1. The CDR3 is made up of 17 amino acids. With V trimmed by 4 bases and J by 1 base, 13 bases remained unmatched. The germline gives CDR1 SGHRS, CDR2 YFSETQ.

The rearrangement links TRBV5-4 to TRBJ2-7; weak D call: TRBD2 (6 bases). CDR3 length: 15 amino acids. Trimming cost V 0 bases and J 6 bases, with 16 bases left between them. Germline loops: CDR1 SGHNT, CDR2 YYREEE (reference sequence). CDR3 loop: CASSLGVAVGVEQYF. DNA of the CDR3: TGTGCCAGCAGCTTGGGAGTAGCGGTAGGGGTCGAGCAGTACTTC. Variable domain in full (rest from reference TRBV5-4 and TRBJ2-7): ETGVTQSPTHLIKTRGQQVTLRCSSQSGHNTVSWYQQALGQGPQFIFQYYREEENGRGNFPPRFSGLQFPNYSSELNVNALELDDSALYLCASSLGVAVGVEQYFGPGTRLTVT.

The rearrangement uses TRBV19 and TRBJ1-2, with no clear D. V gave up 1 base and J gave up 1 base, with 7 bases separating them. This CDR3 has 14 amino acids. Per the germline V gene, CDR1 is LNHDA and CDR2 is SQIVND (reference sequence). The CDR3 sequence is CASSIGTDNYGYTF. CDR3 nucleotide sequence: TGTGCCAGTAGTATAGGCACAGATAACTATGGCTACACCTTC. Full variable domain (missing parts from reference TRBV19 and TRBJ1-2): DGGITQSPKYLFRKEGQNVTLSCEQNLNHDAMYWYRQDPGQGLRLIYYSQIVNDFQKGDIAEGYSVSREKKESFPLTVTSAQKNPTAFYLCASSIGTDNYGYTFGSGTRLTVV.

The chain employs TRBV25-1 and TRBJ1-1; no reliable D call. Germline loops: CDR1 MGHDK, CDR2 SYGVNS. The ends were cut back, 2 bases at V and 2 bases at J, with 9 bases in the middle. The CDR3 totals 14 residues. The CDR3 is CASSEGGRNTEAFF. CDR3 nucleotide sequence: TGTGCCAGCAGTGAAGGTGGGAGAAACACTGAAGCTTTCTTT.

This clone appeared a single time. The J gene is TRBJ2-7, the V gene TRBV15, with a tentative D call TRBD1 (6 bases). CDR3 length equals 13 residues. Trimming cost V 6 bases and J 1 base, with 10 bases left between them. CDR1 is LNHNV, CDR2 YYDKDF, per germline (reference sequence). The CDR3 protein is CATRRTASYEQYF. The CDR3 bases are TGTGCCACCAGGAGGACAGCGTCCTACGAGCAGTACTTC.

This clone was seen more than once but under ten times. The V call is TRBV5-6, the J call TRBJ2-3; tentatively, D is TRBD2 (6 bases). CDR3 length equals 15 residues. Trimming removed 2 bases at V and 1 base at J, with 11 bases between. The germline V gene encodes CDR1 SGHDT and CDR2 YYEEEE. In DNA, the CDR3 is TGTGCCAGCAGCTTCCGGGACTGGGGCACAGATACGCAGTATTTT. Its translation: CASSFRDWGTDTQYF.

This chain uses TRBV29-1 with TRBJ1-3, with a possible D match to TRBD1 (6 bases). Looked up from germline, CDR1 is SQVTM and CDR2 is ANQGSEA. This CDR3 contains 13 residues. Trimming removed 7 bases from V and 2 bases from J, with 12 bases in between. Written as DNA, the CDR3 is TGCAGCGGCCAACAGGGCCCTGGAAACACCATATATTTT. Encoded protein: CSGQQGPGNTIYF.

CDR3 bases: TGTGCCAGTAGTAACCTACCTCGAAGGGGCACTGAAGCTTTCTTT. Translating it yields CASSNLPRRGTEAFF. This chain connects TRBV19 to TRBJ1-1, with D tentatively TRBD1 (5 bases). Per the germline V gene, CDR1 is LNHDA and CDR2 is SQIVND (reference sequence). The V end was cut by 4 bases, the J end by 4 bases, with 16 bases between. This CDR3 contains 15 residues.

The chain recombines TRBV19 with TRBJ2-3; 9 nucleotides align to TRBD1. CDR1 and CDR2 from the germline V gene are LNHDA and SQIVND (reference sequence). V gave up 6 bases and J gave up 0 bases; unmatched junction bases: 4. There are 15 residues in the CDR3. The CDR3 spells CASRGTGLSTDTQYF. The CDR3 coding sequence is TGTGCCAGTAGGGGGACAGGGCTTAGCACAGATACGCAGTATTTT.